This TCR beta chain appears in the sequencing data of a study of blood T cells in healthy people across ages. Broader study findings: Unknown donor CMV status possibly confounded expanded clonotype changes.

A J-beta primer mix and a sample-barcoded 5' primer were used in a second PCR of about 7 to 12 cycles. Using its own MiXCR run on the 5' RACE reads, TCRdb lists one record per CDR3 protein. The table shows some 940,000 distinct CDR3 sequences, with 25% to 35% occurring only once. Trimming removed 2 bases at V and 7 bases at J, with 3 bases between. Germline V CDR1 and CDR2: LGHDT, YNNKEL (reference sequence). The CDR3 consists of 11 residues. Remarks on this clonotype: Its antigen is still unknown.

These data were also filed under a second study, of T cells of mothers and their children.

The chain is built from TRBV3-1 and TRBJ2-1; D unclear. The receptor's source is a woman aged 40 to 50 in good health. What was sequenced was blood. The CDR3 reads CASSQPNEQFF. CDR3 DNA sequence: TGTGCCAGCAGCCAACCAAATGAGCAGTTCTTC.